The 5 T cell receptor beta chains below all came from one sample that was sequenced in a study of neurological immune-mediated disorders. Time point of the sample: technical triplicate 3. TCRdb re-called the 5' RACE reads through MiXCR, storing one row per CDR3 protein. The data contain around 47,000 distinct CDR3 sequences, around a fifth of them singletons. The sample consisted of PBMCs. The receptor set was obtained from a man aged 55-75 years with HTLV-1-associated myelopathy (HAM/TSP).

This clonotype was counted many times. CDR3 nucleotide sequence: TGTGCCAGCAGGACAGGTCCAGGGTCCGCAGATACGCAGTATTTT. This codes for CASRTGPGSADTQYF. The V gene is TRBV28, the J gene TRBJ2-3; possibly TRBD1 for D (6 bases). The CDR3 contains 15 residues. The germline gives CDR1 MDHEN, CDR2 SYDVKM. V lost 6 bases to trimming and J lost 4 bases, with 17 bases between them.

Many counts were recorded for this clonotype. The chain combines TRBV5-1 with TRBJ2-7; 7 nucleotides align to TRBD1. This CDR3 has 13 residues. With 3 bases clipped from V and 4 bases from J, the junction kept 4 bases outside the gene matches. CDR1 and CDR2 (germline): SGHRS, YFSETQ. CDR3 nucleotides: TGCGCCAGCAGCTCGACAGGGCCTTACGAGCAGTACTTC. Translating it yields CASSSTGPYEQYF. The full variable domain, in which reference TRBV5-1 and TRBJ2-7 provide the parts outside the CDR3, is KAGVTQTPRYLIKTRGQQVTLSCSPISGHRSVSWYQQTPGQGLQFLFEYFSETQRNKGNFPGRFSGRQFSNSRSEMNVSTLELGDSALYLCASSSTGPYEQYFGPGTRLTVT.

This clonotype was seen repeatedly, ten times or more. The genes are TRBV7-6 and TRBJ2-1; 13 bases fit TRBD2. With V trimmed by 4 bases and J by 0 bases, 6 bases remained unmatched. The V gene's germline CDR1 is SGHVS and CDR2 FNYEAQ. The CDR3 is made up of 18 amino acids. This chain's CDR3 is CASSSRTSGSSSYNEQFF. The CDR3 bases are TGTGCCAGCAGCTCTAGGACTAGCGGGAGTAGCTCCTACAATGAGCAGTTCTTC.

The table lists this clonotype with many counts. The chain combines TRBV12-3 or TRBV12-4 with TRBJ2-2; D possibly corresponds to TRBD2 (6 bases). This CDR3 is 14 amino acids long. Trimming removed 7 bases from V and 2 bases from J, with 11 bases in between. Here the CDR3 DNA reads TGTGCCAGCAACGGGAGATTAAACACCGGGGAGCTGTTTTTT. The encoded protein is CASNGRLNTGELFF.

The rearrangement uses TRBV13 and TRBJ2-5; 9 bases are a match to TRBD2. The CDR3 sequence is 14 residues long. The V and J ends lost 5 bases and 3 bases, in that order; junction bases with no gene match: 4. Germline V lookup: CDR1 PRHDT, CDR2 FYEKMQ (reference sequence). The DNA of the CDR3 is TGTGCCAGCAGCCGCCTAGCGGGAAAAGAGACCCAGTACTTC. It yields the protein CASSRLAGKETQYF.